Listed below are T cell receptor beta chains from one sample, sequenced in a study of blood T cell repertoires in COVID-19. The protocol was immunoSEQ multiplex PCR, while the TCRdb copy is restricted to in-frame clones and leaves out a portion. There are about 190,000 clones in the sample; more than 60% occur only once, and approximately 15% lies in the top ten. Material for sequencing was peripheral blood. These receptors came from a man aged 45 to 65 who had recovered from COVID-19. Each CDR3 is given with its conserved first and last residue. The D gene is left open where the match is weak.

J gene,D gene,V gene,CDR3 protein
TRBJ1-1,TRBD1,TRBV29-1,CSVEKTGGRTEAFF
TRBJ2-2,TRBD2,TRBV7-8,CASSLAGGTATTGELFF
TRBJ2-3,TRBD2,TRBV28,CASTTHRGTSMGTDTQYF
TRBJ1-2,TRBD1,TRBV7-3,CASSLFPDRANYGYTF
TRBJ2-7,TRBD1,TRBV11-3,CASSPSQGDEQYF
TRBJ1-2,.,TRBV27,CASSFGGGSSLRF
TRBJ2-4,TRBD2,TRBV6-5,CASSYWSGEKNIQYF
TRBJ2-1,.,TRBV19,CASSKLRGAGSSYNEQFF
TRBJ2-2,TRBD2,TRBV27,CASSLIGTRDTGELFF
TRBJ2-3,.,TRBV11-3,CASSQGPATDTQYF
TRBJ2-7,TRBD2,TRBV18,CASSPPLAGVSHEQYF
TRBJ2-3,TRBD2,TRBV6-5,CASRDSGRASDTQYF
TRBJ2-1,TRBD2,TRBV11-2,CASSFRLAGVYNEQFF
TRBJ1-2,.,TRBV28,CASSSFQTGQLNYGYTF
TRBJ2-5,TRBD2,TRBV9,CASSTGGRQETQYF
TRBJ1-1,.,TRBV24-1,CATSLAGSTEAFF
TRBJ2-7,.,TRBV30,CAWRVGGSYEQYF
TRBJ2-2,.,TRBV6-6,CATQGPVTGELFF
TRBJ2-1,TRBD2,TRBV7-2,CASSLRLAEINEQFF
TRBJ2-7,.,TRBV6-6,CASRGRTGVGYEQYF
TRBJ2-1,TRBD2,TRBV15,CATSRPSSGGRFF
TRBJ2-7,.,TRBV12-3/TRBV12-4,CASSQGWRIQYF
TRBJ1-2,.,TRBV4-2,CASSQEIQGTMAHGYTF
TRBJ2-7,TRBD2,TRBV7-9,CASSLTSGRIWGTYEQYF
TRBJ2-5,.,TRBV5-1,CASSSGTSQETQYF
TRBJ1-1,.,TRBV6-5,CASSWDTKNTEAFF